This T cell receptor beta chain was sequenced during a study of blood T cell repertoires in COVID-19. Study summary: PBMCs, B-cell-depleted T cells, or T cells were the source of the cDNA or gDNA that made up the material.

Clones were read by immunoSEQ multiplex PCR, and TCRdb kept only the in-frame ones, dropping some. Among 250,000 to 300,000 clones listed, around 79% were seen once. This CDR3 is 15 amino acids long. Germline values: CDR1 KGHSH, CDR2 LQKENI. Deletions cut 3 bases from V and 1 base from J, with 12 bases between. This clonotype was sampled from a woman older than 75 with acute or convalescent COVID-19. V gene TRBV18 combines with J gene TRBJ1-1, with D possibly being TRBD1 (5 bases). The sample comprised peripheral blood. The CDR3, as DNA: TGTGCCAGCTCACCTCAGTCGCAGGGGAACACTGAAGCTTTCTTT. This codes for CASSPQSQGNTEAFF.